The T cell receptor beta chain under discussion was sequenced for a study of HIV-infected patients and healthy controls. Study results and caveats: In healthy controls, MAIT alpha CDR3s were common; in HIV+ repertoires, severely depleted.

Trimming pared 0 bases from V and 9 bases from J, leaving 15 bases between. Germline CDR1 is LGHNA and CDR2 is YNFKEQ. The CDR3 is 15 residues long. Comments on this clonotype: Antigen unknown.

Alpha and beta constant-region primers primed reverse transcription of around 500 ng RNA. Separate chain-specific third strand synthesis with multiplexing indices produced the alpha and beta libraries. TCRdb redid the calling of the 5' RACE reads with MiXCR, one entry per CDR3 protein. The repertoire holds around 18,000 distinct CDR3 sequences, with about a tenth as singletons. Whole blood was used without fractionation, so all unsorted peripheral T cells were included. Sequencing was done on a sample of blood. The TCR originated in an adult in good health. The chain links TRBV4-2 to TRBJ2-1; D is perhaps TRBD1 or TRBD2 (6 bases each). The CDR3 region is CASSQDTGGNVEQFF. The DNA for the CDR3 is TGTGCCAGCAGCCAAGATACCGGGGGCAACGTTGAGCAGTTCTTC.